The sequence of this T cell receptor (beta chain) was determined in a study of tissue T cells after allogeneic stem cell transplantation. Broader study findings: Shared clones across patients were few; motif clustering revealed tissue-specific shared signatures. Some tissue clones might be persisting host cells; their alloreactivity or antigen specificity was not determined. This small cohort was clinically heterogeneous, and sampling depth was a limitation. TCR repertoires tracked anatomic similarity, regardless of disease or transplant status.

Concerning this clone itself: Its antigen is unknown. The germline and genes are mouse ones.

The data were produced by immunoSEQ multiplex PCR, yet TCRdb's version contains in-frame clones alone and is incomplete. This sample has around 2,400 clones; 62% occur once, and the top ten carry about 3.8%. The receptor was derived from a female BALB/c mouse in good health. MHC haplotype: H2-d. Sample: gut tissue.

The covered CDR3 bases are TGTGCCAGCGGTGGCTCTGGGGTTCAAGACACCCAGTAC. Protein: CASGGSGVQDTQY. The entire CDR3 reads CASGGSGVQDTQYF. The chain joins TRBV13-2 to TRBJ2-5; the D gene is possibly TRBD2 (6 bases). The CDR3 end lies 1 residue beyond the end of the read and is filled in from the germline J gene. V was cut by 3 bases and J by 3 bases, with 11 bases left in between. Germline V gives CDR1 NNHNN, CDR2 SYGAGS (reference sequence). This CDR3 has 14 amino acids.